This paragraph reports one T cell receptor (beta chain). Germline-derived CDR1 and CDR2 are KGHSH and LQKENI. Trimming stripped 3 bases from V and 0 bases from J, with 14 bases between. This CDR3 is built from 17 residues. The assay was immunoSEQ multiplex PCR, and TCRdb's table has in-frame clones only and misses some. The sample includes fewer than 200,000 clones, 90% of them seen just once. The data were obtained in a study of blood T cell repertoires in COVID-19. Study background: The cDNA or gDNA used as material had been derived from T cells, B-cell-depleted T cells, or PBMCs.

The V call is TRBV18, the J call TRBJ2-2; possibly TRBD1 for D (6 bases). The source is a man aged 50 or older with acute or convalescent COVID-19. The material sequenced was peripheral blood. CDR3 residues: CASSPSINRANTGELFF. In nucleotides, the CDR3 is TGTGCCAGCTCACCGAGCATTAACAGGGCGAACACCGGGGAGCTGTTTTTT.